This TCR beta chain was sequenced in a study of T cells in Graves' hyperthyroidism and ophthalmopathy (dated by TCRdb to about 2019). With respect to the entire study: Peripheral blood was sampled at the time of initial diagnosis, prior to any treatment. To identify distinguishing TCR V-J signatures, a discovery cohort of roughly 100 patients was used, comprising 43 with Graves' ophthalmopathy and some 60 with stable Graves' hyperthyroidism. An independent validation cohort of under 20 hyperthyroidism patients and 17 patients who later progressed to ophthalmopathy tested prospective prediction of ophthalmopathy. The 90 to 100 discovery patients were randomly split 7:3 into training and test sets. In addition, the study compared T-cell repertoires in thyroid tissue and in blood from roughly 6 Graves' hyperthyroidism patients. Once sampling was done, hyperthyroidism patients were given methimazole at a starting dose of 30 mg daily, whereas ophthalmopathy patients were given high-dose intravenous methylprednisolone. The paper reports TCR Vbeta CDR3 sequencing of some 140 peripheral blood samples: 43 ophthalmopathy, under 85 hyperthyroidism and around 17 progressor patients.

What the research found in general, with its limitations: In validation, the model predicted progression to ophthalmopathy a median of about 6.8 months before onset, with about 71% sensitivity and roughly 72% specificity. A 13 V-J signature model separated ophthalmopathy from stable hyperthyroidism, with 87.88% sensitivity and roughly 81% specificity in cross-validation and 80%/75% in testing. Sample size was not statistically predetermined, and blinding of investigators to group allocation was not performed. Blood samples also contained most of the expanded thyroid clonotypes (frequency above 0.001), which suggests that blood repertoires may reflect thyroid immune responses.

The CDR3, cysteine through phenylalanine, is 15 amino acids long. Left in the record is the CDR3 DNA by itself, 45 bases read in frame from the first base. The germline V gene (reference sequence) yields SGHKS for CDR1 and YYEKEE for CDR2. Trimming accounts for 4 bases at V and 4 bases at J, while the number of junction bases matched to no gene is 8. Ophthalmopathy patients had moderately to severely active disease, Clinical Activity Score of at least 3, NOSPECS grade of at least 4, and duration under 3 months. Exclusion was applied to patients with uncontrolled infections, other autoimmune diseases, pregnancy or lactation. Diagnoses were based on clinical symptoms, serum thyroxine and TRAb, thyroid ultrasound and orbital computed tomography. Ficoll-Paque density gradient centrifugation was used to isolate PBMCs from around 10 ml of fresh peripheral blood. Total RNA was extracted using Trizol reagent, and RNA quality was assessed on an Agilent 2100 Bioanalyzer.

The TCR beta CDR3 regions were amplified from the RNA transcripts. For the first round of RT-PCR on the TCR CDR3, the HTBI primer set was used together with the Qiagen OneStep RT-PCR kit. Libraries were constructed in a second round of multiplex PCR, after which size selection and purification were carried out. Libraries were sequenced paired-end with 100 bp reads on an Illumina HiSeq2000. On the study's bioinformatics: SOAPnuke was used to process the raw data, with reads discarded if the reads contained adapters or uncalled bases, had a mean Phred below 15, or lacked an exact constant-primer or identifier match. COPE v1.2.5 was used to merge high-quality paired reads, and clonotypes were defined as unique nucleotide sequences. MiTCR v1.1 was used to align the clonotypes against IMGT TRBV, TRBD and TRBJ reference segments. The analysis was restricted to V-J combinations with a frequency above 0.0001, which together covered 99% to 99.2% of the repertoires. The TCS score was defined as the ratio of F50 (clonal expansion) to E x V (chaos), calculated using BLOSUM62-based TCRdist between CDR3 peptides within each V-J. Welch's t-statistics and random forest reduced 500 to 550 V-J features to roughly 13, which were used in a naive Bayes classifier (R e1071). The public reads were run again by TCRdb, first through fastp at Q25 and then through MiXCR, and only productive beta chains were kept. Rows merge per CDR3 protein into single entries with the most common DNA and genes. The authors' filters were not applied to this entry. The sample includes under 550,000 distinct CDR3 sequences, with 20% observed a single time. The leading ten clones occupy around 50% of the sample.

On this clonotype itself: Its antigen is currently not known. Base-call qualities are not available, and no considerably larger clone is one nucleotide away.

Sequencing was performed on blood. Here the chain combines TRBV5-5 and TRBJ2-7, with 10 middle bases fitting TRBD2. The clonotype comes from a man aged 35 to 55 with Graves' ophthalmopathy. The nucleotide sequence is given as TGTGCCAGCAGCGCCGTAGCGGGAGGTTGGTACGAGCAGTACTTC. It translates as CASSAVAGGWYEQYF.